This T cell receptor beta chain is from a study of T cell responses to AZD1222 COVID-19 vaccine. As for this clone: Its antigen remains unknown.

Study-wide points: Clonal diversity may have been underestimated, and the donors were mostly white British, with more females than males.

TCRdb's table, derived via immunoSEQ multiplex PCR, lists solely in-frame clones and lacks some. The sample carries approximately 120,000 clones, around 90% recorded once. Germline lookup yields CDR1 SGHVS and CDR2 FQNEAQ. The ends lost 6 bases at V and 3 bases at J; junction bases unmatched: 13. CDR3 length equals 17 residues. V is TRBV7-8 and J is TRBJ1-5; 8 bases are a match to TRBD1. The material sequenced was peripheral blood, taken on day 0 of AZD1222 vaccination. The receptor comes from an adult in good health. CDR3: CASRISSGGANNQPQHF. The CDR3 DNA is TGTGCCAGCAGAATCAGCTCAGGGGGCGCGAACAATCAGCCCCAGCATTTT.